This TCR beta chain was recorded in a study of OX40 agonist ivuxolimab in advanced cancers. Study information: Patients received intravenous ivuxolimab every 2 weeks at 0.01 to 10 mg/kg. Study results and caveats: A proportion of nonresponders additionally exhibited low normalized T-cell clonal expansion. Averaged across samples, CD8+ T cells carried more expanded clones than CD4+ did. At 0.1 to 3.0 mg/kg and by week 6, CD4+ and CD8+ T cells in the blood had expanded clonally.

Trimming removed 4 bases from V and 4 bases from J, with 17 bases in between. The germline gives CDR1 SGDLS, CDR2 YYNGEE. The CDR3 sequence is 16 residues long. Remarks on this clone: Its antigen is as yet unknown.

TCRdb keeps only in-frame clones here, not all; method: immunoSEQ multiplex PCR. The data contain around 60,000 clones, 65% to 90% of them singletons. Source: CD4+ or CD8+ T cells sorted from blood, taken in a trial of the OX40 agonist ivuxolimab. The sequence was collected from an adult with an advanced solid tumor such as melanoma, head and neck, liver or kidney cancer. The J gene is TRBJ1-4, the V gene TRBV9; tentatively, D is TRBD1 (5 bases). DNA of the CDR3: TGTGCCAGCAGCCCAGGTAGAGGGGCAATTAATGAAAAACTGTTTTTT. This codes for CASSPGRGAINEKLFF.